This entry describes one TCR beta chain. The data derive from a study of T cell changes during pregnancy in multiple sclerosis. Germline CDR1 is PRHDT and CDR2 is FYEKMQ (reference sequence). V lost 5 bases, J lost 4 bases, and 4 bases stayed unmatched. CDR3 size: 15 residues. TCRdb keeps only in-frame clones here, not all; method: immunoSEQ multiplex PCR. The profile shows some 97,000 clones, about 90% of them singletons. The chain is built from TRBV13 and TRBJ2-3; the match to TRBD2 covers 12 bases. This specimen consisted of peripheral blood, obtained after pregnancy. This clonotype was obtained from a female donor with multiple sclerosis, enrolled in a pregnancy study. In nucleotides, the CDR3 is TGTGCCAGCAGCGCCGGGACTAGCGGGTCAGATACGCAGTATTTT. This gives the protein CASSAGTSGSDTQYF.